This T cell receptor (beta chain) appears in the sequencing data of a study of OX40 agonist ivuxolimab in advanced cancers. V lost 5 bases, J lost 2 bases, and 7 bases stayed unmatched. CDR1 is SGHTA, CDR2 FQGTGA, per germline. The CDR3 has 15 amino acids. This clone came up once. Here immunoSEQ multiplex PCR was the method, and the copy in TCRdb shows in-frame clones only, minus some. The repertoire holds 90,000 to 100,000 clones, with roughly 89% as singletons. The sample in question was CD4+ or CD8+ T cells sorted from blood, obtained in a trial of the OX40 agonist ivuxolimab. This receptor was obtained from an adult with an advanced solid tumor such as melanoma, head and neck, liver or kidney cancer. The V and J genes are TRBV7-3 and TRBJ2-5; TRBD2 aligns across 8 bases. In DNA form, the CDR3 reads TGTGCCAGCAGCCCCGCGGGGGGTGCGCAAGAGACCCAGTACTTC. This codes for CASSPAGGAQETQYF. Drawing the rest from reference TRBV7-3 and TRBJ2-5, the complete variable domain is GAGVSQTPSNKVTEKGKYVELRCDPISGHTALYWYRQSLGQGPEFLIYFQGTGAADDSGLPNDRFFAVRPEGSVSTLKIQRTERGDSAVYLCASSPAGGAQETQYFGPGTRLLVL.